These 18 T cell receptor beta chains were sequenced from one sample in a study of CD8+ T cells in alopecia areata. RNA, once extracted, was reverse transcribed into cDNA for use as the sequencing template. Generated by immunoSEQ multiplex PCR, the TCRdb table keeps only in-frame clones and is missing some. Of about 220,000 clones listed, 50% to 70% are singletons. Indicated treatment: oral pan-JAK inhibitor, 5-10 mg twice daily. Sequencing used CD4+ T cells sorted from blood, obtained at week 4, from a patient treated with tofacitinib. All receptors derive from a human donor with alopecia areata.

This clone was detected a few times. The rearrangement links TRBV30 to TRBJ2-4; 7 nucleotides align to TRBD1. In germline, CDR1 is GTSNPN, CDR2 SVGIG (reference sequence). V lost 3 bases and J lost 1; bases outside the gene matches: 3. The CDR3 is 14 amino acids. The CDR3 is CAWSIQGAKNIQYF. CDR3 coding DNA: TGTGCCTGGAGCATACAGGGGGCCAAAAACATTCAGTACTTC.

This clone was seen just once. The rearrangement joins TRBV4-3 to TRBJ2-1; D unresolved. Deletions cut 0 bases from V and 11 bases from J, with 11 bases between. Germline V CDR1 and CDR2: LGHNA, YSLEER. This CDR3 spans 13 amino acids. The CDR3 DNA sequence: TGCGCCAGCAGCCAAGAATCCGGTCGTAAGCAGTTCTTC. This gives the protein CASSQESGRKQFF.

This clone was seen a handful of times. V gene TRBV29-1 combines with J gene TRBJ2-7; 7 positions match TRBD1. Germline CDR1 SQVTM, CDR2 ANQGSEA. V lost 6 bases to trimming and J lost 2 bases; unmatched junction nucleotides: 10. The CDR3 sequence is 14 residues long. The CDR3 DNA reads TGCAGCGTGTCCACCGGGACAGCGGCCTACGAGCAGTACTTC. Residues: CSVSTGTAAYEQYF.

In the case of this clone: The sample holds other DNA sequences that translate to the same CDR3. This chain links TRBV29-1 with TRBJ1-1; TRBD1 is a possible D gene (6 bases). Germline V gives CDR1 SQVTM, CDR2 ANQGSEA. Deletions cut 4 bases from V and 0 bases from J, with 12 bases between. The CDR3 spans 14 residues. CDR3 sequence (DNA): TGCAGCGTTGGGAGGACAGTTATGAACACTGAAGCTTTCTTT. Translation gives CSVGRTVMNTEAFF.

DNA for the CDR3: TGTGCCATCAGTGATTCAGGGGAAGGCCAAGAGACCCAGTACTTC. Protein product: CAISDSGEGQETQYF. V and J are TRBV10-3 and TRBJ2-5; perhaps TRBD1 as D (6 bases). Trimming pared 3 bases from V and 1 base from J, leaving 12 bases between. Germline loops: CDR1 ENHRY, CDR2 SYGVKD. The CDR3 runs to 15 residues.

V usage is TRBV29-1 and J usage is TRBJ2-7; D assignment may be TRBD1 or TRBD2 (5 bases each). Per the germline V gene, CDR1 is SQVTM and CDR2 is ANQGSEA. V was clipped by 7 bases and J by 3 bases, with 10 bases between them. The CDR3 loop spans 11 amino acids. CDR3 loop: CSAERGYEQYF. CDR3 DNA: TGCAGCGCCGAGAGGGGCTACGAGCAGTACTTC.

This clone was detected only once. This chain connects TRBV4-2 to TRBJ1-2; D unclear. Germline CDR1 and CDR2: LGHNA and YNFKEQ. The CDR3 runs 15 residues. V was shortened by 0 bases and J by 0 bases, with 8 bases between the two germline ends. This CDR3 reads CASSQDVQTNYGYTF. In nucleotides, the CDR3 is TGTGCCAGCAGCCAAGATGTACAGACTAACTATGGCTACACCTTC.

The V gene is TRBV5-1, the J gene TRBJ2-3, with D perhaps assigned TRBD1 or TRBD2 (5 bases each). The V end lost 4 bases, the J end lost 2 bases, and 17 bases lay between the germline ends. This CDR3 has 16 amino acids. CDR1 and CDR2 (germline): SGHRS, YFSETQ. The DNA for the CDR3 is TGCGCCAGCAGCGCTACCCCGGGACGGAACACAGATACGCAGTATTTT. Its protein product is CASSATPGRNTDTQYF. The full variable domain, rest sourced from reference TRBV5-1 and TRBJ2-3, is KAGVTQTPRYLIKTRGQQVTLSCSPISGHRSVSWYQQTPGQGLQFLFEYFSETQRNKGNFPGRFSGRQFSNSRSEMNVSTLELGDSALYLCASSATPGRNTDTQYFGPGTRLTVL.

The table lists this clone with a few counts. The V and J genes are TRBV5-1 and TRBJ2-6, with D perhaps TRBD2 (5 bases). The CDR3 extends over 14 amino acids. The germline gives CDR1 SGHRS, CDR2 YFSETQ. The V gene lost 6 bases and the J gene lost 1 base, with 8 bases spanning the gap. CDR3 sequence: CASNVASGANVLTF. The DNA for the CDR3 is TGCGCCAGCAACGTAGCGTCTGGGGCCAACGTCCTGACTTTC.

This clone has a handful of counts. The V call is TRBV29-1, the J call TRBJ1-1; tentative D call: TRBD1 (5 bases). CDR1 and CDR2 (germline): SQVTM, ANQGSEA. The V gene lost 7 bases and the J gene lost 1 base, with 10 bases spanning the gap. The CDR3 has 12 amino acids. Here the CDR3 DNA reads TGCAGCGGATCTCAGGGGAACACTGAAGCTTTCTTT. Protein product: CSGSQGNTEAFF.

The chain is built from TRBV30 and TRBJ1-1; D is unresolved. Trimming removed 1 base at V and 1 base at J, with 4 bases between. The germline V gene encodes CDR1 GTSNPN and CDR2 SVGIG (reference sequence). The CDR3 consists of 12 residues. The CDR3 protein is CAWSGANTEAFF. CDR3 in DNA: TGTGCCTGGAGTGGAGCGAACACTGAAGCTTTCTTT.

This clone is judged medium-sized. The chain carries TRBV10-3 and TRBJ2-3; the match to TRBD1 covers 9 bases. There are 14 residues in the CDR3. Trimming at V came to 8 bases and at J to 3 bases, leaving 6 bases not matched to a gene. The germline CDR1 and CDR2 sequences are ENHRY and SYGVKD. The CDR3, as DNA: TGTGCCATCCGAAAACAGGGGGCGACAGATACGCAGTATTTT. Amino acid sequence: CAIRKQGATDTQYF.

V usage is TRBV4-1 and J usage is TRBJ1-2; the D is unclear. The CDR3 consists of 13 residues. Trimming shortened V by 0 bases and J by 4 bases, and 6 bases separated the two germline ends. The germline gives CDR1 MGHRA, CDR2 YSYEKL. CDR3 bases: TGCGCCAGCAGCCAAGATCGACTCTATGGCTACACCTTC. Translated, it gives CASSQDRLYGYTF.

The chain combines TRBV25-1 with TRBJ2-5; D call uncertain. The V end lost 5 bases, the J end lost 5 bases, and 12 bases lay between the germline ends. Per the germline V gene, CDR1 is MGHDK and CDR2 is SYGVNS. This CDR3 spans 13 amino acids. CDR3 in amino acids: CASSLPGLETQYF. CDR3 DNA: TGTGCCAGCAGTCTTCCCGGGTTGGAGACCCAGTACTTC.

This clone has more than one count but fewer than ten. The chain couples TRBV29-1 to TRBJ2-1, with 9 bases aligning to TRBD1. The J segment lost 4 bases and the V segment lost 3 bases, leaving 4 bases of the junction unmatched. This CDR3 spans 14 amino acids. From germline, CDR1 is SQVTM and CDR2 ANQGSEA. The CDR3 sequence: CSVDPGQGYNEQFF. The CDR3 region has the DNA TGCAGCGTTGACCCGGGACAGGGATACAATGAGCAGTTCTTC.

The chain uses TRBV6-5 and TRBJ1-1; D remains ambiguous. V was trimmed by 6 bases and J by 11 bases, leaving 16 bases between them. The CDR3 is made up of 12 amino acids. The germline gives CDR1 MNHEY, CDR2 SVGAGI. The CDR3 nucleotides read TGTGCCAGCAGCGAGAGTTCTGTGGGGGCTTTCTTT. Protein: CASSESSVGAFF.

This clone was counted between two and nine times. The rearrangement links TRBV29-1 to TRBJ1-1, with TRBD1 matching 9 bases. Germline CDR1 and CDR2: SQVTM and ANQGSEA. V lost 7 bases, J lost 3 bases, and 6 bases stayed unmatched. There are 13 residues in the CDR3. The CDR3 protein is CSGRTGVDTEAFF. CDR3 DNA sequence: TGCAGCGGACGGACAGGGGTGGACACTGAAGCTTTCTTT.

This clone was seen only once. This chain uses TRBV9 with TRBJ2-5; D is uncertain. V shed 1 base and J shed 5 bases, with 9 bases lying between them. CDR1 SGDLS and CDR2 YYNGEE come from the germline V gene. The CDR3 loop spans 13 amino acids. CDR3: CASSVFGPETQYF. The CDR3 bases are TGTGCCAGCAGCGTATTTGGTCCGGAGACCCAGTACTTC.